The clone carrying this T cell receptor beta chain came up a few times. Trimming at V came to 0 bases and at J to 8 bases, leaving 7 bases not matched to a gene. Germline loops: CDR1 LGHNT, CDR2 FRNRAP. CDR3 length: 15 residues. This specimen comes from a study of blood T cell repertoires in COVID-19. Whole-study context: Spain, Italy and the United States supplied samples that represented acute and convalescent COVID-19. Sources were T cells, B-cell-depleted T cells, or PBMCs; the material itself was cDNA or gDNA.

Repertoires were generated with immunoSEQ multiplex PCR, while TCRdb's copy carries only in-frame clones and drops some. Among about 96,000 clones listed, approximately 84% were seen once. The sample comprised peripheral blood. The clonotype was recovered from a woman in her fifties or sixties with acute or convalescent COVID-19. The chain links TRBV12-5 to TRBJ1-2, with TRBD1 identical over 9 bases. The CDR3 spells CASGLVRDRENGYTF. The CDR3, as DNA: TGTGCTAGTGGTTTGGTAAGGGACAGGGAGAACGGCTACACCTTC.